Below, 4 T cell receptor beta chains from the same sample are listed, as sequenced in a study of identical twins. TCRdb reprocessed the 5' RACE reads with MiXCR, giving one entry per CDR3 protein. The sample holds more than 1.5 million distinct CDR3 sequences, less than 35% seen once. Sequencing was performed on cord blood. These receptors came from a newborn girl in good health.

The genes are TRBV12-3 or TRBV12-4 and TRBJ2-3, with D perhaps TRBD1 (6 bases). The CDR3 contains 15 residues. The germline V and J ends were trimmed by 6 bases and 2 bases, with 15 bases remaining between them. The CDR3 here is CASSERQVVTDTQYF. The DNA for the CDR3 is TGTGCCAGCAGCGAAAGACAGGTCGTCACAGATACGCAGTATTTT.

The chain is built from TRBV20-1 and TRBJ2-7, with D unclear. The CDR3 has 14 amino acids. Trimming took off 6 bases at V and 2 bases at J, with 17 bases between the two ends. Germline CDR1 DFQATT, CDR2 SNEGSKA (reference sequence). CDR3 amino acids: CSADRNPGAYEQYF. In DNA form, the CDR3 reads TGCAGTGCAGATAGGAACCCCGGTGCCTACGAGCAGTACTTC.

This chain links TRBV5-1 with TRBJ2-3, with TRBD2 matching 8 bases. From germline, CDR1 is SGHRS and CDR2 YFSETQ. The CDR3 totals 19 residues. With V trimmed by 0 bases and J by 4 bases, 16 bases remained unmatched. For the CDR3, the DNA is TGCGCCAGCAGCTTGGAGGGAACCAACAGCGGGAGAAGGGCAGATACGCAGTATTTT. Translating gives CASSLEGTNSGRRADTQYF.

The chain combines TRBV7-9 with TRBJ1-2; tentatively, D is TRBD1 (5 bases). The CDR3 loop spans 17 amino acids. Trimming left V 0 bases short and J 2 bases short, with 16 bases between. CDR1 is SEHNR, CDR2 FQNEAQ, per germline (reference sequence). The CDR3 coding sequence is TGTGCCAGCAGCTTAGCGCCTGCAGGGACCCTCAACTATGGCTACACCTTC. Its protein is CASSLAPAGTLNYGYTF.